This T cell receptor beta chain appears in the sequencing data of a study of memory CD4+ T cells and cytomegalovirus serostatus. Study-wide results and caveats: Suggested: most of the CMV-linked TCR signature lies in CD4+ memory cells.

The sort gate was single viable CD3+CD4+CD8-CD45RO+ cells for memory CD4+ T cells. The CDR3 runs 13 residues. Germline CDR1 is SGHVS and CDR2 is FNYEAQ. Trimming cost V 4 bases and J 3 bases, with 9 bases left between them. Points on this clone: Antigen: not known.

Sequenced by immunoSEQ multiplex PCR; TCRdb stores in-frame clones only, minus some. The profile shows some 64,000 clones, around 83% of them singletons. Material for sequencing was memory CD4+ T cells from blood. This receptor was identified in an adult in good health and CMV-seronegative. The genes are TRBV7-6 and TRBJ1-1; D not certain. The CDR3 nucleotides read TGTGCCAGCAGCTATCAGTCTTACACTGAAGCTTTCTTT. Translating gives CASSYQSYTEAFF.